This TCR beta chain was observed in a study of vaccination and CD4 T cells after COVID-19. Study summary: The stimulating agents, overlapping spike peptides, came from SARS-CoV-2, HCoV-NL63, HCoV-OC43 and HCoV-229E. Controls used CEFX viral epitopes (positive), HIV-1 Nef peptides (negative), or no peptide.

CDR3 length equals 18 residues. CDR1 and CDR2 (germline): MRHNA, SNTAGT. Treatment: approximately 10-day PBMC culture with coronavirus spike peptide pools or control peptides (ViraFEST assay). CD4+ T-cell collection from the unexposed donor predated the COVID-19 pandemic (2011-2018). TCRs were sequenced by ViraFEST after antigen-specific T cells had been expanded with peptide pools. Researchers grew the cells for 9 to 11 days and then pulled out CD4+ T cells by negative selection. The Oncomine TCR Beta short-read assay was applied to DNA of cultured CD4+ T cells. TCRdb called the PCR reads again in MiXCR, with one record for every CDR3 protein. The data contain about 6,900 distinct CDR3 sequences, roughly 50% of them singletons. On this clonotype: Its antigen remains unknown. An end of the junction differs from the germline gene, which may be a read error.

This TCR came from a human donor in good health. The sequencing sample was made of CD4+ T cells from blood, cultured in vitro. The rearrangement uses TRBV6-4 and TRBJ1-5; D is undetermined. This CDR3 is CTSGQRVSPSNSNQPQHF. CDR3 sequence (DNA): TGTACCAGCGGCCAAAGAGTAAGCCCCTCTAATAGCAATCAGCCCCAGCATTTT.